The 22 T cell receptor beta chains given below trace back to one sample, sequenced in a study of PD-1 blockade in classical Hodgkin lymphoma. Every patient experienced relapse after autologous stem cell transplantation, and brentuximab vedotin exposure varied. Repertoires were generated with immunoSEQ multiplex PCR, while TCRdb's copy carries only in-frame clones and drops some. The data show about 41,000 clones, over 60% seen once. The sample consisted of peripheral blood mononuclear cells (PBMCs), taken at baseline. These TCRs come from a human donor with classical Hodgkin lymphoma.

The chain links TRBV5-1 to TRBJ1-2; 9 bases match TRBD1. The CDR3 is made up of 15 amino acids. The ends lost 3 bases at V and 6 bases at J; junction bases unmatched: 9. Germline lookup yields CDR1 SGHRS and CDR2 YFSETQ. The CDR3 spells CASSWRTGGGDGYTF. The CDR3 DNA reads TGCGCCAGCAGCTGGAGAACAGGGGGCGGGGATGGCTACACCTTC.

The rearrangement uses TRBV6-1 and TRBJ1-5, with TRBD1 identical over 8 bases. Trimming at V came to 8 bases and at J to 0 bases, leaving 6 bases not matched to a gene. Germline V gives CDR1 MNHNS, CDR2 SASEGT. This CDR3 comprises 15 residues. CDR3 sequence: CASSIQGVSNQPQHF. CDR3 bases: TGTGCCAGCTCTATACAGGGGGTTAGCAATCAGCCCCAGCATTTT.

V gene TRBV27 combines with J gene TRBJ2-7; tentatively, D is TRBD2 (5 bases). Germline values: CDR1 MNHEY, CDR2 SMNVEV (reference sequence). V was shortened by 3 bases and J by 0 bases, with 15 bases between the two germline ends. The CDR3 is 16 residues long. The CDR3 loop is CASSLTHGSGSYEQYF. The CDR3 coding sequence is TGTGCCAGCAGTTTGACCCACGGCAGCGGCTCCTACGAGCAGTACTTC.

The chain employs TRBV7-2 and TRBJ2-5, with D perhaps being TRBD1 or TRBD2 (6 bases each). TRBJ2-7 matches the DNA end more closely, so the J call is doubtful. CDR3 length: 13 residues. Germline V gives CDR1 SGHTA, CDR2 FQGNSA. CDR3 in amino acids: CASSSLGGYEQYF. The CDR3 DNA reads TGTGCCAGCAGCAGCTTAGGGGGGTACGAGCAGTACTTC.

The sample holds a few counts of this clone. The rearrangement links TRBV7-9 to TRBJ2-2; D is unresolved. The CDR3 runs 13 residues. The V and J ends lost 1 base and 5 bases respectively, with 5 bases between them. Germline CDR1 SEHNR, CDR2 FQNEAQ (reference sequence). For the CDR3, the DNA is TGTGCCAGCAGCTTAGGGGAAACCGGGGAGCTGTTTTTT. Its protein is CASSLGETGELFF.

The chain uses TRBV6-5 and TRBJ1-5, with TRBD1 matching over 8 bases. CDR1 and CDR2 (germline): MNHEY, SVGAGI. The CDR3 consists of 16 residues. With V trimmed by 0 bases and J by 9 bases, 10 bases remained unmatched. DNA of the CDR3: TGTGCCAGCAGTTACTCAAGGACAGGGCTCGCTTGGCCCCAGCATTTT. Amino acid sequence: CASSYSRTGLAWPQHF.

The V and J genes are TRBV6-1 and TRBJ2-3; 7 bases align to TRBD2. The trim removed 3 bases at V and 2 bases at J, leaving 5 bases unmatched. Germline loops: CDR1 MNHNS, CDR2 SASEGT. This CDR3 is built from 15 residues. CDR3: CASSERGSPTDTQYF. DNA of the CDR3: TGTGCCAGCAGTGAGCGGGGGAGCCCCACAGATACGCAGTATTTT.

This clone was counted a few times. The chain recombines TRBV29-1 with TRBJ2-3; the match to TRBD2 covers 14 bases. Germline V gene data show CDR1 as SQVTM and CDR2 as ANQGSEA. After removal of 7 bases from V and 5 bases from J, the junction contained 5 bases not matched to a gene. This CDR3 is built from 14 residues. CDR3: CSGGLAGVLDTQYF. CDR3 DNA sequence: TGCAGCGGGGGACTAGCGGGAGTCTTAGATACGCAGTATTTT.

The rearrangement links TRBV27 to TRBJ2-1, with D perhaps TRBD1 (5 bases). Between the trimmed V and J ends, which lost 6 bases and 8 bases, there was a span of 11 bases. CDR3 length: 12 residues. The V gene's germline CDR1 is MNHEY and CDR2 SMNVEV (reference sequence). DNA for the CDR3: TGTGCCAGCAGAACAACAGGACATGAGCAGTTCTTC. It codes for CASRTTGHEQFF.

The rearrangement joins TRBV4-1 to TRBJ2-2; D gene unclear. The V gene lost 0 bases and the J gene lost 7 bases, with 6 bases spanning the gap. The germline CDR1 and CDR2 sequences are MGHRA and YSYEKL. The CDR3 is made up of 13 amino acids. The CDR3 DNA is TGCGCCAGCAGCCAAGACACTTACGGGGAGCTGTTTTTT. This gives the protein CASSQDTYGELFF.

The chain recombines TRBV11-2 with TRBJ1-5; TRBD1 aligns across 9 bases. This CDR3 has 15 amino acids. Looked up from germline, CDR1 is SGHAT and CDR2 is FQNNGV. The V gene end was trimmed by 5 bases and the J gene end by 4 bases; junction bases not matched to a gene: 6. The CDR3 DNA reads TGTGCCAGCAGCGGTGGGACAGGGACGAATCAGCCCCAGCATTTT. Translation: CASSGGTGTNQPQHF.

The chain uses TRBV19 and TRBJ2-3, with D uncertain. CDR3 length equals 11 residues. V dropped 7 bases and J dropped 4 bases, with 6 bases sitting between them. Germline CDR1 is LNHDA and CDR2 is SQIVND (reference sequence). For the CDR3, the DNA is TGTGCCAGTAATCAGGCAGATACGCAGTATTTT. Encoded protein: CASNQADTQYF.

This clone was seen a single time. The DNA of the CDR3 is TGTGCCAGCAGCTTTCATCCCTTTAACTATGGCTACACCTTC. Protein sequence: CASSFHPFNYGYTF. V and J are TRBV5-8 and TRBJ1-2, with no clear D. CDR3 length equals 14 residues. Trimming left V 2 bases short and J 1 base short, with 9 bases between. The germline V gene has CDR1 SGHTS and CDR2 YDEGEE.

In its sample, this clone ranks as medium-sized. The rearrangement joins TRBV28 to TRBJ1-5; TRBD1 agrees at 8 bases. V lost 6 bases, J lost 0 bases, and 13 bases stayed unmatched. The CDR3 has 18 amino acids. CDR1 is MDHEN and CDR2 is SYDVKM in the germline V gene. CDR3 protein: CASSPTGVLGGSNQPQHF. For the CDR3, the DNA is TGTGCCAGCAGCCCGACAGGGGTGCTCGGGGGTAGCAATCAGCCCCAGCATTTT. The variable domain in full, completed from reference TRBV28 and TRBJ1-5, reads DVKVTQSSRYLVKRTGEKVFLECVQDMDHENMFWYRQDPGLGLRLIYFSYDVKMKEKGDIPEGYSVSREKKERFSLILESASTNQTSMYLCASSPTGVLGGSNQPQHFGDGTRLSIL.

The V call is TRBV7-2, the J call TRBJ1-5, with 12 positions matching TRBD1. Germline V gene lookup returns CDR1 SGHTA and CDR2 FQGNSA. The CDR3 has 18 residues. Losses at the gene ends were 3 bases for V and 6 bases for J; bases not matched to a gene: 12. Here the CDR3 DNA reads TGTGCCAGCAGCTTTTCTAGCCCCGGGACAGGGGGCAGTCAGCCCCAGCATTTT. Translation gives CASSFSSPGTGGSQPQHF.

This chain uses TRBV7-3 with TRBJ2-1; D may correspond to TRBD1 or TRBD2 (5 bases each). The V gene lost 2 bases and the J gene lost 8 bases, with 16 bases spanning the gap. Germline loops: CDR1 SGHTA, CDR2 FQGTGA. This CDR3 spans 15 amino acids. For the CDR3, the DNA is TGTGCCAGCAGCTTAGCGCGAGGGGCTGTCGATGAGCAGTTCTTC. Residues: CASSLARGAVDEQFF.

The chain links TRBV6-1 to TRBJ2-6; unclear D gene. This CDR3 contains 11 residues. With 7 bases removed from V and 4 bases from J, the gap between germline ends came to 2 bases. The germline V gene has CDR1 MNHNS and CDR2 SASEGT. CDR3 protein: CASTGANVLTF. The CDR3 DNA reads TGTGCCAGCACGGGGGCCAACGTCCTGACTTTC.

The V and J genes are TRBV6-5 and TRBJ2-5; D tentatively fits TRBD1 or TRBD2 (5 bases each). The end of the DNA is better explained by TRBJ2-7, so the J call may be wrong. CDR1 MNHEY and CDR2 SVGAGI come from the germline V gene. The CDR3 covers 12 residues. CDR3 residues: CASRSAGSEQYF. CDR3 bases: TGTGCCAGCAGATCGGCAGGGAGCGAGCAGTACTTC.

This chain uses TRBV7-3 with TRBJ1-4; maybe TRBD1 (5 bases). The length of the CDR3 is 16 residues. The V end was cut by 5 bases, the J end by 7 bases, with 20 bases between. In germline, CDR1 is SGHTA, CDR2 FQGTGA. CDR3 residues: CASSLSGALKGEKLFF. The CDR3 DNA reads TGTGCCAGCAGCCTCAGCGGGGCATTAAAGGGTGAAAAACTGTTTTTT.

The J gene is TRBJ2-3, the V gene TRBV7-3, with D possibly TRBD1 on 6 matching bases. This CDR3 is built from 15 residues. Trimming removed 4 bases at V and 0 bases at J, with 11 bases between. Per the germline V gene, CDR1 is SGHTA and CDR2 is FQGTGA. This CDR3 reads CASSSGTTSTDTQYF. CDR3 sequence (DNA): TGTGCCAGCAGCTCCGGGACAACCAGCACAGATACGCAGTATTTT.

The chain is built from TRBV7-9 and TRBJ2-7; D not certain. Trimming removed 0 bases from V and 3 bases from J, with 9 bases in between. The CDR3 is 14 amino acids. Germline-derived CDR1 and CDR2 are SEHNR and FQNEAQ (reference sequence). The CDR3 is CASSLAGFIYEQYF. The CDR3 DNA is TGTGCCAGCAGCTTAGCCGGGTTCATCTACGAGCAGTACTTC.

In this sample, this clone turned up once. This rearrangement joins TRBV27 to TRBJ1-2; 7 bases are a match to TRBD1. V was pared by 1 base and J by 8 bases, with 22 bases of the junction left unmatched. From germline, CDR1 is MNHEY and CDR2 SMNVEV (reference sequence). This CDR3 has 19 amino acids. CDR3 loop: CASSLLGGPGQGNRGGYTF. The CDR3 region has the DNA TGTGCCAGCAGTTTATTAGGGGGCCCCGGGCAGGGCAATAGAGGGGGCTACACCTTC.